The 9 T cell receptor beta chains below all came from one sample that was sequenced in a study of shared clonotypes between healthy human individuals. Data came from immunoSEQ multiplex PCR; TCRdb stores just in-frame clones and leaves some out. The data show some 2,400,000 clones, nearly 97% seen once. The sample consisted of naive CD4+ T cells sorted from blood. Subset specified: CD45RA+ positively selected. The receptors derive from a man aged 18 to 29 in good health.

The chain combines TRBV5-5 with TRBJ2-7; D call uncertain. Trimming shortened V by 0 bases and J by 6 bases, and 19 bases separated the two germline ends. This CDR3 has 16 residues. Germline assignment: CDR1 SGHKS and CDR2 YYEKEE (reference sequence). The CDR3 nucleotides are TGTGCCAGCAGCTTGGTCCTAGGGTGGGTCCCCCCCGAGCAGTACTTC. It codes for CASSLVLGWVPPEQYF. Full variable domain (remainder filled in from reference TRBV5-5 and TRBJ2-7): DAGVTQSPTHLIKTRGQQVTLRCSPISGHKSVSWYQQVLGQGPQFIFQYYEKEERGRGNFPDRFSARQFPNYSSELNVNALLLGDSALYLCASSLVLGWVPPEQYFGPGTRLTVT.

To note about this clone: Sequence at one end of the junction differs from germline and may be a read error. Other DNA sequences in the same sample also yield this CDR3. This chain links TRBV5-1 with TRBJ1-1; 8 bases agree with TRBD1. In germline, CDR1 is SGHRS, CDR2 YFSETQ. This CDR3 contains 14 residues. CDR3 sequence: CASSLGQANTEAFF. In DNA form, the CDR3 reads TGCGCCAGCAGTTTGGGACAGGCGAACACTGAAGCTTTCTTT.

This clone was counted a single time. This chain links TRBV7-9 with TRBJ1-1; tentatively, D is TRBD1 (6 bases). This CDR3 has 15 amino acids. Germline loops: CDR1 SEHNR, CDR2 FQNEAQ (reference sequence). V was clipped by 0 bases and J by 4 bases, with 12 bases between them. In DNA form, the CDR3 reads TGTGCCAGCAGCTTAGCGGGGACAACCCCCACTGAAGCTTTCTTT. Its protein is CASSLAGTTPTEAFF. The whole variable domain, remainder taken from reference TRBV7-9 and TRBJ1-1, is DTGVSQNPRHKITKRGQNVTFRCDPISEHNRLYWYRQTLGQGPEFLTYFQNEAQLEKSRLLSDRFSAERPKGSFSTLEIQRTEQGDSAMYLCASSLAGTTPTEAFFGQGTRLTVV.

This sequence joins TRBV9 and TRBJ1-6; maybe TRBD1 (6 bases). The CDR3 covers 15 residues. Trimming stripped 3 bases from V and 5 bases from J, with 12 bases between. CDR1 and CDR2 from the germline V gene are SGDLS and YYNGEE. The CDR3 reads CASSAGGTNNSPLHF. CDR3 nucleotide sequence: TGTGCCAGCAGCGCTGGAGGGACAAATAATTCACCCCTCCACTTT.

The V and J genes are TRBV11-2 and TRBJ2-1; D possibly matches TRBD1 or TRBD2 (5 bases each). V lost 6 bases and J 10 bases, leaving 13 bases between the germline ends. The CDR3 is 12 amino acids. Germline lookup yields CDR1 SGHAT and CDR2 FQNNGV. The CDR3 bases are TGTGCCAGCAGGCAGGGAAGAGGGGAGCAGTTCTTC. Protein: CASRQGRGEQFF.

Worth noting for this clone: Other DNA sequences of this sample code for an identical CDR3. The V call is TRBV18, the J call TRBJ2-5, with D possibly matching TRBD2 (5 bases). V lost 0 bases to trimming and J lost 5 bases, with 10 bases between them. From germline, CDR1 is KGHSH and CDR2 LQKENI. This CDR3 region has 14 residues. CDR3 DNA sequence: TGTGCCAGCTCACCACCGTCTAGCCGGGAGACCCAGTACTTC. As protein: CASSPPSSRETQYF.

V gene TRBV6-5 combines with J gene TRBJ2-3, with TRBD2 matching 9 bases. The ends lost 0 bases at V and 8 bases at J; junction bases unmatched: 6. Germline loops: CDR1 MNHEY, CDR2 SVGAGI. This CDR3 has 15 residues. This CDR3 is CASSYSGLAQSTQYF. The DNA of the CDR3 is TGTGCCAGCAGTTACTCGGGACTAGCACAGTCTACGCAGTATTTT.

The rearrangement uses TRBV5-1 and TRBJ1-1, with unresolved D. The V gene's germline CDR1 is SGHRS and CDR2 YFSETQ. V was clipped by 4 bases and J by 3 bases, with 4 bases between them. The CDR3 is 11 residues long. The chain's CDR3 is CASSADTEAFF. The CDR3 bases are TGCGCCAGCAGCGCGGACACTGAAGCTTTCTTT.

The CDR3 is CASSPERGLRTQYF. The CDR3, as DNA: TGCGCCAGCAGCCCCGAGAGGGGCTTGAGGACGCAGTATTTT. The gene calls are TRBV4-3 and TRBJ2-3; D possibly matches TRBD1 or TRBD2 (5 bases each). CDR3 length: 14 amino acids. The germline CDR1 and CDR2 sequences are LGHNA and YSLEER. Trimming took 4 bases from V and 9 from J, leaving 17 bases between them.